The next 2 T cell receptor beta chains were all read from a single sample in a study of a mutant IDH1 vaccine in newly diagnosed glioma. These receptors' targets are unknown. Time point specified: week 5, during vaccination. The study gave 300 ug of mutant IDH1 20-mer peptide per vaccine dose, with topical imiquimod. Repertoires were generated with immunoSEQ multiplex PCR, while TCRdb's copy carries only in-frame clones and drops some. The sample shows 50,000 to 60,000 clones, roughly 78% of them seen only once. The source was PBMCs, collected from a glioma patient whose treatment included an IDH1 peptide vaccine. These receptor sequences come from a man aged 45-60 years with glioma.

The rearrangement links TRBV11-3 to TRBJ1-3; unclear D gene. CDR3 length: 16 residues. Germline V gene lookup returns CDR1 SGHNT and CDR2 YENEEA. The ends were cut back, 0 bases at V and 0 bases at J, with 9 bases in the middle. The CDR3 region has the DNA TGTGCCAGCAGCTTAGAAGCGCATAGCTCTGGAAACACCATATATTTT. It codes for CASSLEAHSSGNTIYF. Using reference TRBV11-3 and TRBJ1-3 for the parts outside the CDR3, the full variable domain is EAGVVQSPRYKIIEKKQPVAFWCNPISGHNTLYWYLQNLGQGPELLIRYENEEAVDDSQLPKDRFSAERLKGVDSTLKIQPAELGDSAVYLCASSLEAHSSGNTIYFGEGSWLTVV.

The chain carries TRBV30 and TRBJ1-1, with 8 nucleotides matching TRBD1. The CDR3 runs to 15 residues. V trimming: 0 bases; J trimming: 5 bases; junction bases outside the gene matches: 8. In germline, CDR1 is GTSNPN, CDR2 SVGIG (reference sequence). CDR3 sequence (DNA): TGTGCCTGGAGTGTAGGGTACAGGGGGTTGACTGAAGCTTTCTTT. Its translation is CAWSVGYRGLTEAFF.